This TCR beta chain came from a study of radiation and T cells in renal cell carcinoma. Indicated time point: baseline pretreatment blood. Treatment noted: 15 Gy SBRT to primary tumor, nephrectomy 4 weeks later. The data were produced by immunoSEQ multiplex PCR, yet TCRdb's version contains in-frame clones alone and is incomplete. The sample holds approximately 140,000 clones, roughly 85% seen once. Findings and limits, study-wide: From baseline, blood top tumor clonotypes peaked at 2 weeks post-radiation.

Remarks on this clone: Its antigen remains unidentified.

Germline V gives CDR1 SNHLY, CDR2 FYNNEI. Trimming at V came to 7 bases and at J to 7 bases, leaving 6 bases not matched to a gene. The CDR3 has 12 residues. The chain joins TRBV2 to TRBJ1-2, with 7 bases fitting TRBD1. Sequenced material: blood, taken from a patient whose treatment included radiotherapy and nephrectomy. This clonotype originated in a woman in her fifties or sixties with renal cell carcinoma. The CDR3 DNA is TGTGCCAGCACAGGGGGATGGGGTGGCTACACCTTC. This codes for CASTGGWGGYTF.